This T cell receptor (beta chain) was profiled in a study of T cells after posttransplantation cyclophosphamide. Findings of the study overall: Donor CD8+ memory clones often dominated recipient blood repertoires at later times. Tissue-infiltrating T cells from skin or gut overlapped little with blood T cells.

The CDR3 covers 11 residues. Trimming removed 5 bases at V and 8 bases at J, with 10 bases between. Germline V gene lookup returns CDR1 SQVTM and CDR2 ANQGSEA. The assay was immunoSEQ multiplex PCR, and TCRdb's table has in-frame clones only and misses some. Of 23,000 or so clones detected, approximately 98% appear once; the ten largest clones hold under 0.15%. Worth noting for this clone: The antigen is undetermined.

The clonotype was recovered from a man aged 40-49 years in good health, CMV-negative, and a related stem cell transplant donor. This chain uses TRBV29-1 with TRBJ2-1; a weak D match, TRBD2 (6 bases). Specimen: naive CD8+ T cells sorted from PBMCs. The CDR3, as DNA: TGCAGCGTTCGGGAGTTCGATGAGCAGTTCTTC. Protein: CSVREFDEQFF.